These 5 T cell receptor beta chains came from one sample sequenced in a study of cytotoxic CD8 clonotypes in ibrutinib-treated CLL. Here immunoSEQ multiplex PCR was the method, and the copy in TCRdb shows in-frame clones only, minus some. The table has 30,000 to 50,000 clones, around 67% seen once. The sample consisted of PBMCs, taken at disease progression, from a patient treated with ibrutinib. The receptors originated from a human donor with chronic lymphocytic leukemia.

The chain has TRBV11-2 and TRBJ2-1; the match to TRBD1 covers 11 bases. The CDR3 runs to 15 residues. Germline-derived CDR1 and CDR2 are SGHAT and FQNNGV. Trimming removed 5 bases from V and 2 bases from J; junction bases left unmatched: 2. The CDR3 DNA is TGTGCCAGCAGCCCGGACAGGGGGCCCTACAATGAGCAGTTCTTC. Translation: CASSPDRGPYNEQFF.

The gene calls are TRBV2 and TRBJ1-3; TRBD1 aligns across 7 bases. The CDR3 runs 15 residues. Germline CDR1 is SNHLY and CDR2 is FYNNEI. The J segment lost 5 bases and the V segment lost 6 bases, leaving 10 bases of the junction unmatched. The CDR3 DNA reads TGTGCCAGCAGCATCAACAGGGGCGGGAGAAACACCATATATTTT. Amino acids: CASSINRGGRNTIYF.

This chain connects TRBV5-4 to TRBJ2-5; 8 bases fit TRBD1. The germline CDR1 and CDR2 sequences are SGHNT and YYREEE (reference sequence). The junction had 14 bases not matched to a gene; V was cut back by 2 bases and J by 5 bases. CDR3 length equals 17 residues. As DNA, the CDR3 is TGTGCCAGCAGCTTTAAACAGGGGGGCAGTGTACGTGAGACCCAGTACTTC. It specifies CASSFKQGGSVRETQYF.

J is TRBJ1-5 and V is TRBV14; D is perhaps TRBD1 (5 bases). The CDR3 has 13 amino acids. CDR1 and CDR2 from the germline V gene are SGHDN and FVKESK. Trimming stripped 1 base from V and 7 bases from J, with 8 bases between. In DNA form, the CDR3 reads TGTGCCAGCAGCCAAGGTAGGGACCAGCCCCAGCATTTT. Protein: CASSQGRDQPQHF.

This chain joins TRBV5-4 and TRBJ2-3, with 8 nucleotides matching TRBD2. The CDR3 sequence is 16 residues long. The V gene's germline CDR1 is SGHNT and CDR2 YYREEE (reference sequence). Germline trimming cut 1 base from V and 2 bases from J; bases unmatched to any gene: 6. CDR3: CASSLKAGGLTDTQYF. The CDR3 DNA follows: TGTGCCAGCAGCTTGAAGGCGGGAGGACTCACAGATACGCAGTATTTT.